Sequencing of this T cell receptor beta chain was carried out in a study of cytomegalovirus exposure and HLA in healthy donors. Background on the study: Both the 120 or so validation repertoires and the roughly 620 first-cohort repertoires used the same platform, as reported by a later analysis.

With respect to this clone: As yet, its antigen is unknown.

This CDR3 is 16 amino acids long. Between the trimmed V and J ends, which lost 1 base and 4 bases, there was a span of 11 bases. The V gene's germline CDR1 is SGHVS and CDR2 FNYEAQ. This table comes from immunoSEQ multiplex PCR, and its TCRdb copy is limited to in-frame clones, with some not included. The sample holds 98,000 or so clones, approximately 85% seen once. Study results and caveats: According to a later analysis, TCR clusters from the first cohort tended to co-occur in the roughly 130 validation repertoires. The study put around 180 TCR beta chains on its list as cytomegalovirus-associated.

This TCR derives from a woman aged 18-35 years in good health and CMV-seronegative. The specimen sequenced was PBMCs. J is TRBJ2-6 and V is TRBV7-6; D gene ambiguous. The CDR3 sequence is CASSLELGSGANVLTF. CDR3 in DNA: TGTGCCAGCAGCTTAGAGCTCGGTAGCGGGGCCAACGTCCTGACTTTC.